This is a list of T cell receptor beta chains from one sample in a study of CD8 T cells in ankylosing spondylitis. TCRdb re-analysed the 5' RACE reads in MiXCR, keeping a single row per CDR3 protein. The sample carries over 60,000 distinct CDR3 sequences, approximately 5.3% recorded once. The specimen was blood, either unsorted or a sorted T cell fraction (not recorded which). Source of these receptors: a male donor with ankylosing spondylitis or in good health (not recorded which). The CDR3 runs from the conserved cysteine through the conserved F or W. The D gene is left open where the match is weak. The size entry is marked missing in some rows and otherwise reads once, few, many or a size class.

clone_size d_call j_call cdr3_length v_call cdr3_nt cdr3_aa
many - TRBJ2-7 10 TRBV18 TGTGCCACCGTTCTACGGGAGCAGTACTTC CATVLREQYF
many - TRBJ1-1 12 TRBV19 TGTGCCAGTAACGGGGGGCGTACTGAAGCTTTCTTT CASNGGRTEAFF
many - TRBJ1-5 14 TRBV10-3 TGTGCCATCAGTGAGTCTCAGGGAAGTCAGCCCCAGCATTTT CAISESQGSQPQHF
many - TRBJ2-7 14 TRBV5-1 TGCGCCAGCAGGGAGGACACCAACTCCTACGAGCAGTACTTC CASREDTNSYEQYF
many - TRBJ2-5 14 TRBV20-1 TGCAGTGCTAGAGGGGCAGGGATGGCAGAGACCCAGTACTTC CSARGAGMAETQYF
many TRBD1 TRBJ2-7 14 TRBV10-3 TGTGCCATCAGTGAGGGACAGGGGAACATCGAGCAGTACTTC CAISEGQGNIEQYF
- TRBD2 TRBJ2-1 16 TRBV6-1 TGTGCCAGCAGGAAAGGGACTAGCGGGAGATACAATGAGCAGTTCTTC CASRKGTSGRYNEQFF
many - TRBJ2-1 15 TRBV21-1 TGTGCCAGCACCTTCGACGAATGCTCCTACAATGAGCAGTTCTTC CASTFDECSYNEQFF
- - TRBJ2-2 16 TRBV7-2 TGTGCCAGCAGCCCATGGGTCGCCTTGGACACCGGGGAGCTGTTTTTT CASSPWVALDTGELFF
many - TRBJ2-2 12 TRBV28 TGTGCTACCCGGGAGAACACCGGGGAGCTGTTTTTT CATRENTGELFF
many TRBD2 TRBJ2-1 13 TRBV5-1 TGCGCCAGCAGCGGCGGACTAGCGAGTGAGCAGTTCTTC CASSGGLASEQFF
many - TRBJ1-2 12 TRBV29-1 TGCAGCTCCCAGGAGGGGGGTGGAGGCTACACCTTC CSSQEGGGGYTF
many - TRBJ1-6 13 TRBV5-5 TGTGCCAGCAGCTTGGGACCTACCGAACCCCTCCACTTT CASSLGPTEPLHF
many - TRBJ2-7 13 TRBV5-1 TGCGCCAGCAGCTTCGGAGAGTTACGCGAGCAGTACTTC CASSFGELREQYF
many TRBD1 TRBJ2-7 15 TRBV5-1 TGCGCCAGCAGCGAGGGACAGGGGAACTCCTACGAGCAGTACTTC CASSEGQGNSYEQYF
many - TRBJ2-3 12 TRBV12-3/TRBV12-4 TGTGCCAGCAGCCCCGTAGCAGATACGCAGTATTTT CASSPVADTQYF
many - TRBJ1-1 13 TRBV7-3 TGTGCCAGCAGCCCTATTCCGCGGACTGAAGCTTTCTTT CASSPIPRTEAFF
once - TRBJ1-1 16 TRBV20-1 TGTAGTGCCAAAACCCAGGAAGGCATAATCCGCATTGAAGCTTTCTTT CSAKTQEGIIRIEAFF
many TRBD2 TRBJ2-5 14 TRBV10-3 TGTGCCATCAGTGAGACTAGCGCACAAGAGACCCAGTACTTC CAISETSAQETQYF
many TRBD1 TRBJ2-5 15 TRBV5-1 TGCGCCAGCAGCCGGACAGGGGTTGTACAAGAGACCCAGTACTTC CASSRTGVVQETQYF
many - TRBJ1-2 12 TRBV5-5 TGTGCCAGCAGCTTGGACGAGGGAGGCTACACCTTC CASSLDEGGYTF
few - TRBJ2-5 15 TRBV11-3 TGTGCCAGCAGCAGAGGCGGACAGCCCCGGGAGACCCAGTACTTC CASSRGGQPRETQYF
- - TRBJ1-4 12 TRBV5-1 TGCGCCAGCAGGGAGTCTAATGAAAAACTGTTTTTT CASRESNEKLFF
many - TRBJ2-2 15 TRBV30 TGTGCCTGGAGTGGGGTCCGGGGAACCACCGGGGAGCTGTTTTTT CAWSGVRGTTGELFF
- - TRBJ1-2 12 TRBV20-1 TGCAGTGCCACGAAAGAGAATTATGGCTACACCTTC CSATKENYGYTF
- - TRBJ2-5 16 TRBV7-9 TGTGCCAGCAGCTTAGCCGGAGGGGGACTTCAAGAGACCCAGTACTTC CASSLAGGGLQETQYF
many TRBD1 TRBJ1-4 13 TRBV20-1 TGCAGTGCTTGGGGACAGAGTAATGAAAAACTGTTTTTT CSAWGQSNEKLFF
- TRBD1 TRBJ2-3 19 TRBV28 TGTGCCAGCAGTTCAAGTTTAATCGGGACAGGAGCTAGCACAGATACGCAGTATTTT CASSSSLIGTGASTDTQYF
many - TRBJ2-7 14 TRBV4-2 TGTGCCAGCAGCCAAGAAGGGGGGCCCAACGAGCAGTACTTC CASSQEGGPNEQYF
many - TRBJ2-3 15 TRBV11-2 TGTGCCAGCAGCTTAGGACTAGACCGAGATATGACGCAGTATTTT CASSLGLDRDMTQYF
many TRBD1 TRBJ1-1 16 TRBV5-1 TGCGCCAGCAGCTCCGGGATTGCGACAGGGAGCACTGAAGCTTTCTTT CASSSGIATGSTEAFF
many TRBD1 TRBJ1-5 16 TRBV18 TGTGCCAGCTCCTCCTCCGCTCCAACAACAGGGGAGCCCCAGCATTTT CASSSSAPTTGEPQHF
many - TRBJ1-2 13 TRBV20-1 TGCAGTGCTAGTAGAGGGGGGGGCGATGGCTACACCTTC CSASRGGGDGYTF
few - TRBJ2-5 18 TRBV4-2 TGTGCCAGCGGCCCCGGGGTCGGGGGCAGCGGGGAGCAAGAGACCCAGTACTTC CASGPGVGGSGEQETQYF
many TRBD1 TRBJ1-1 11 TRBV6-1 TGTGCCAGCAGAACCACAGGGGAGGCTTTCTTT CASRTTGEAFF
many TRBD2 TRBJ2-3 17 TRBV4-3 TGCGCCAGCAGCCATGCCCTTCCAGCGGGGGGGGCAGATACGCAGTATTTT CASSHALPAGGADTQYF
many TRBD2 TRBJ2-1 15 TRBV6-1 TGTGCCAGCACACGACTAGCGGGGGGCCACAATGAGCAGTTCTTC CASTRLAGGHNEQFF
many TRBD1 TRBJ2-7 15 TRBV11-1 TGTGCCAGCAGCTCCCCAGGCAGGGGGACCTACGAGCAGTACTTC CASSSPGRGTYEQYF
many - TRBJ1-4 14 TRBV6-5 TGTGCCAGCAGTTTACAGGGCTCTAATGAAAAACTGTTTTTT CASSLQGSNEKLFF
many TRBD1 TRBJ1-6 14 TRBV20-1 TGCAGTGCCAAAAGGGACAGGGCAGGGTCACCCCTCCACTTT CSAKRDRAGSPLHF
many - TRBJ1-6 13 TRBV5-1 TGCGCCAGTTCTGAACGGATTAATTCACCCCTCCACTTT CASSERINSPLHF
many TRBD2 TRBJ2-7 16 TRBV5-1 TGCGCCAGCAGCTTGGCCCCGGGGGGGCCGTCCTACGAGCAGTACTTC CASSLAPGGPSYEQYF
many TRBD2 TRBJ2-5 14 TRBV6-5 TGTGCCAGCAGTACTAGCGGGGGGCTGGAGACCCAGTACTTC CASSTSGGLETQYF
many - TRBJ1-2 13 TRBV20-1 TGCAGTGCTAGAGATTCCGTCGGACATGGCTACACCTTC CSARDSVGHGYTF
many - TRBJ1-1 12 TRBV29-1 TGCAGCGTGGGGCGGGCCACCACTGAAGCTTTCTTT CSVGRATTEAFF
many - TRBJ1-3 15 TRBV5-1 TGCGCCAGCAGCCCTGGACCGGACTCTGGAAACACCATATATTTT CASSPGPDSGNTIYF
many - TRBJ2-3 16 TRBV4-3 TGCGCCAGCAGCCAAGGTGGGGGCACACAGACAGATACGCAGTATTTT CASSQGGGTQTDTQYF
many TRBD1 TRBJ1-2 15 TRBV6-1 TGTGCCAGCAGTCCCCCGACAGGGAACTTCTATGGCTACACCTTC CASSPPTGNFYGYTF
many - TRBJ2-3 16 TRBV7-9 TGTGCCAGCAGCCAGACCGGGGTAGGGAGCACAGATACGCAGTATTTT CASSQTGVGSTDTQYF
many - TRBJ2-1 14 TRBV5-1 TGCGCCAGCAGTACCGGGACACCAAACAATGAGCAGTTCTTC CASSTGTPNNEQFF
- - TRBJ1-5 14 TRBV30 TGTGCCTGGGAGGATACGGGGGGGTCTCAGCCCCAGCATTTT CAWEDTGGSQPQHF
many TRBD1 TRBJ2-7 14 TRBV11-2 TGTGCCAGCAGCTCGGGACAGGGGGGCTACGAGCAGTACTTC CASSSGQGGYEQYF
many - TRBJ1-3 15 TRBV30 TGTGCCTGGAGTGGGGCAGGATTCTCTGGAAACACCATATATTTT CAWSGAGFSGNTIYF
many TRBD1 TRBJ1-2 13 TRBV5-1 TGCGCCAGCAGCTTTGACAGGGACTATGGCTACACCTTC CASSFDRDYGYTF
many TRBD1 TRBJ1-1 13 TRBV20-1 TGCAGTGCTGGGGACAGCTTGAACACTGAAGCTTTCTTT CSAGDSLNTEAFF